The TCR beta chain under discussion was sequenced for a study of a mutant IDH1 vaccine in newly diagnosed glioma. In the study overall: Vaccination followed radiotherapy alone by 4-6 weeks, or accompanied temozolomide cycles. Treated patients showed a male proportion of 62.5%, a female proportion of around 38%, and a mean age of about 44 years. Former treatment meant radiotherapy, temozolomide, or both; the majority had gotten both.

This CDR3 is built from 14 residues. J lost 4 bases, V lost 3 bases, and 4 bases had no gene match. Germline CDR1 is SGHRS and CDR2 is YFSETQ. Concerning this clone: As yet, its antigen is unknown.

Libraries were prepared by immunoSEQ multiplex PCR; TCRdb keeps only in-frame clonotypes and omits some of them. The sample comprises about 25,000 clones, around 79% of which are singletons, and roughly a tenth rests with the top ten. Time point specified: week 5, during vaccination. The content of each vaccine dose was 300 ug of mutant IDH1 20-mer peptide, and topical imiquimod accompanied it. The sample consisted of PBMCs, taken from a glioma patient whose treatment included an IDH1 peptide vaccine. This TCR derives from a man between 35 and 55 years old with glioma. The gene calls are TRBV5-1 and TRBJ2-5, with 9 bases matching TRBD1. CDR3 coding DNA: TGCGCCAGCAGCTCCGGGACAGGGAGAGAGACCCAGTACTTC. Amino acid sequence: CASSSGTGRETQYF. Full variable domain (rest looked up from reference TRBV5-1 and TRBJ2-5): KAGVTQTPRYLIKTRGQQVTLSCSPISGHRSVSWYQQTPGQGLQFLFEYFSETQRNKGNFPGRFSGRQFSNSRSEMNVSTLELGDSALYLCASSSGTGRETQYFGPGTRLLVL.